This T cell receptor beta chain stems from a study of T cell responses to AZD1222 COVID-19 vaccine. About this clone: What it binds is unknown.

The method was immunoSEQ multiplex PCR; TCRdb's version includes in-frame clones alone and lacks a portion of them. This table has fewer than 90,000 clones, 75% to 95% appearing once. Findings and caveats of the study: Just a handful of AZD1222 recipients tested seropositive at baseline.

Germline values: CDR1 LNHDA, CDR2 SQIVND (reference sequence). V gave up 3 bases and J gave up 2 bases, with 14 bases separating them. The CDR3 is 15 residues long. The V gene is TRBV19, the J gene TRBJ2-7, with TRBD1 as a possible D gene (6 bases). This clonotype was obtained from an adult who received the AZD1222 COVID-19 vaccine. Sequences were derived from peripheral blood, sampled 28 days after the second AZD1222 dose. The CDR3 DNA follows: TGTGCCAGTAGTATGGGGGCGGGCCTAGCCTACGAGCAGTACTTC. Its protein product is CASSMGAGLAYEQYF.